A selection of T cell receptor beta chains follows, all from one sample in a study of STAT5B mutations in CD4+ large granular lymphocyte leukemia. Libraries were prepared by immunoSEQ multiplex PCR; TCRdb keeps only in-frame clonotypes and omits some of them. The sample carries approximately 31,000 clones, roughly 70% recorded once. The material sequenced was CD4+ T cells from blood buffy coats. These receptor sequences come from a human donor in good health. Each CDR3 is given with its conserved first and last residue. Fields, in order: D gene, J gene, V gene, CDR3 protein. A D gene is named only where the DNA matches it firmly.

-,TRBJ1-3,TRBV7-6,CASSFGGPGNTIYF
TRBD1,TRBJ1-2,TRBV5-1,CASSLAGTGPSVHGYTF
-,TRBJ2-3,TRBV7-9,CASSLALGSADTQYF
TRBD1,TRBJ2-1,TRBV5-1,CASSLAPGQGWNEQFF
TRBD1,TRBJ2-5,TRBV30,CAWGPGTGVQETQYF
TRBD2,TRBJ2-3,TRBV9,CASSVGGLAGSTDTQYF
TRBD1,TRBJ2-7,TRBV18,CASSPETGEYEQYF
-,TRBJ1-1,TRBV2,CASSGRVLNTEAFF
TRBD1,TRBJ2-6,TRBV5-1,CASSFLTGSGANVLTF
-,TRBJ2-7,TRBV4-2,CASSQGAGDYEQYF
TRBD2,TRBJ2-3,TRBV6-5,CASSWGGAQGDTQYF
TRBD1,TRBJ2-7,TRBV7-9,CASGTGQGVGEQYF
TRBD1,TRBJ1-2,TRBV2,CASRRTGMGVLYGYTF
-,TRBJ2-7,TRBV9,CASSVGGDGYYEQYF
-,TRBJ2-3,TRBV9,CASSTRVGESYF
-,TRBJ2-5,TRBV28,CASSTQETQYF
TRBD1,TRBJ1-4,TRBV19,CASLSDRVGEKLFF
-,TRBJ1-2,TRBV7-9,CASSLYPGYTF
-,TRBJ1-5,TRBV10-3,CAISEVGKEPQHF
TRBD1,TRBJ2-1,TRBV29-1,CSVENRRTGSRGEQFF
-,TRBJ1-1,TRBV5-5,CASNLGTIPTEAFF
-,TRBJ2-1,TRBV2,CASSEIHEQFF
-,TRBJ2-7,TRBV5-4,CASSLGPRGYGHEQYF
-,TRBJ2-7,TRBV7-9,CASSLDWSGSEQYF
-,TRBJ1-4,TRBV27,CASSEVAGNEKLFF
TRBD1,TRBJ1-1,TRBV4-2,CASSQDSGQMNTEAFF
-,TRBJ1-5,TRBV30,CAWSPSNQPQHF
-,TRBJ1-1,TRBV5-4,CASSLGRASGKIEAFF
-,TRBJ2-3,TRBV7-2,CASSSAAVSDTQYF
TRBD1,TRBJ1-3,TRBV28,CASSLFGQGLNTIYF
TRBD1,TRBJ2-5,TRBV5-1,CASSRTGGLETQYF
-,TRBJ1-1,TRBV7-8,CASSSVPSRSAEAFF
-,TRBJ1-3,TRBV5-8,CASSLRVTGNTIYF
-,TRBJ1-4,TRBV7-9,CASSLRRGLNEKLFF
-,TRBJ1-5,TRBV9,CASSVAGGGQPQHF
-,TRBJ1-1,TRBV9,CASSVGPGSEAFF
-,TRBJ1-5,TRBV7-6,CASSNTGFQPQHF
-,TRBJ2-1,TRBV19,CASSKGDSSYNEQFF
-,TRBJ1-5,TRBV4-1,CASSQADRLNQPQHF
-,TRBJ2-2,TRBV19,CASSMVLQGQLFF
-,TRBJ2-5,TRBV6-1,CASSEAPWGFQETQYF
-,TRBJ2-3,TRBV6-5,CASSSHSRNTDTQYF
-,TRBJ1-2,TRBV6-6,CAAGQRGYTF
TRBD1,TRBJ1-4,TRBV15,CATAWDRGEKLFF
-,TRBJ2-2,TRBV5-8,CASSLGGGVLSTGELFF
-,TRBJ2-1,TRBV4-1,CASSQDSNEQFF
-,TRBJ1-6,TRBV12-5,CASGSTGTVSPLHF